This T cell receptor beta chain was documented in a study of technical replicates of blood from a handful of donors. Some clones are missing from TCRdb's copy, which holds only in-frame ones; the method was immunoSEQ multiplex PCR. The sample has fewer than 90,000 clones, roughly 93% seen once. The CDR3 sequence is 17 residues long. Germline V gives CDR1 SGDLS, CDR2 YYNGEE. Losses at the gene ends were 4 bases for V and 8 bases for J; bases not matched to a gene: 18. Source material: T cells isolated from PBMCs. V is TRBV9 and J is TRBJ2-5, with 9 nucleotides matching TRBD2. The sequence came from a human donor in good health. CDR3 amino acids: CASSPRSSGETWETQYF. CDR3 in DNA: TGTGCCAGCAGCCCCCGCTCTAGCGGGGAAACTTGGGAAACCCAGTACTTC.